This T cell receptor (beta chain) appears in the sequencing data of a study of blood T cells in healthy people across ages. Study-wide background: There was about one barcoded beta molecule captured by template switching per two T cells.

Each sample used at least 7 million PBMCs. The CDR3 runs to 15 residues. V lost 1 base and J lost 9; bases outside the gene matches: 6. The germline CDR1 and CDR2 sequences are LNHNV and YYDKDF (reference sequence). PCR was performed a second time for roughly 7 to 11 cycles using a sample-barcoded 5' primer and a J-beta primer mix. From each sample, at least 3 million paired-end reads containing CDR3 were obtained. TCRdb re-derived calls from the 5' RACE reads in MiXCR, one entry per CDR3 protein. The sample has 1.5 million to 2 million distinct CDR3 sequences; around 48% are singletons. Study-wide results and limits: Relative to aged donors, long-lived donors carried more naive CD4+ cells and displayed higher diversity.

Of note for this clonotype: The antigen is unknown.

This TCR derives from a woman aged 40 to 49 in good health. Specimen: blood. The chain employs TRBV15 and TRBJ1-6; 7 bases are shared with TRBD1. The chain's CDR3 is CATSRVGTDGSPLHF. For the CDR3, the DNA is TGTGCCACCAGCAGAGTTGGGACAGACGGTTCACCCCTCCACTTT.